The 7 T cell receptor beta chains below were found in one sample sequenced in a study of blood T cell repertoires in COVID-19. Using immunoSEQ multiplex PCR, the repertoire was profiled, and TCRdb retains in-frame clones only, with some absent. Of about 210,000 clones in the sample, around 87% were seen once. The sequenced sample consisted of PBMCs or T cells enriched from blood (not recorded which). Receptors were obtained from a woman aged 40 to 55 in a cohort exposed to, infected with or recovered from COVID-19 (not recorded which).

This chain uses TRBV14 with TRBJ2-3, with 9 bases that match TRBD2. Per germline, CDR1 SGHDN and CDR2 FVKESK. The CDR3 consists of 17 residues. V was pared by 4 bases and J by 0 bases, with 8 bases of the junction left unmatched. The CDR3 here is CASSLGLARSSTDTQYF. The CDR3, as DNA: TGTGCCAGCAGCCTCGGACTAGCGCGTTCTAGCACAGATACGCAGTATTTT.

This sequence joins TRBV7-9 and TRBJ1-2, with D maybe TRBD1 (5 bases). There are 18 residues in the CDR3. Germline assignment: CDR1 SEHNR and CDR2 FQNEAQ (reference sequence). V dropped 2 bases and J dropped 5 bases, with 24 bases sitting between them. The CDR3 DNA reads TGTGCCAGCAGCTTAAGCCCCTGGACACCTAGACCCGGGTATGGCTACACCTTC. Translated: CASSLSPWTPRPGYGYTF.

This clone occurred a few times. The rearrangement joins TRBV7-8 to TRBJ1-3, with a possible D match to TRBD1 (5 bases). The CDR3 contains 14 residues. V lost 1 base and J 4 bases, leaving 8 bases between the germline ends. Germline lookup yields CDR1 SGHVS and CDR2 FQNEAQ. The CDR3 DNA sequence: TGTGCCAGCAGCTTAGGGGGGGGAGGAAACACCATATATTTT. As protein: CASSLGGGGNTIYF. The complete variable domain, with remaining parts taken from reference TRBV7-8 and TRBJ1-3, reads GAGVSQSPRYKVAKRGQDVALRCDPISGHVSLFWYQQALGQGPEFLTYFQNEAQLDKSGLPSDRFFAERPEGSVSTLKIQRTQQEDSAVYLCASSLGGGGNTIYFGEGSWLTVV.

This chain joins TRBV28 and TRBJ2-2; 7 positions agree with TRBD2. CDR3 size: 15 residues. J lost 6 bases, V lost 2 bases, and 6 bases had no gene match. Germline V gene lookup returns CDR1 MDHEN and CDR2 SYDVKM. The CDR3 protein is CASSLGEAGPGELFF. CDR3 coding DNA: TGTGCCAGCAGTTTAGGCGAAGCGGGGCCCGGGGAGCTGTTTTTT. The full variable domain, in which reference TRBV28 and TRBJ2-2 provide the parts outside the CDR3, is DVKVTQSSRYLVKRTGEKVFLECVQDMDHENMFWYRQDPGLGLRLIYFSYDVKMKEKGDIPEGYSVSREKKERFSLILESASTNQTSMYLCASSLGEAGPGELFFGEGSRLTVL.

The chain uses TRBV6-2 or TRBV6-3 and TRBJ2-7, with 11 bases aligning to TRBD1. CDR3 length equals 16 residues. From germline, CDR1 is MNHEY and CDR2 SVGEGT. V gave up 6 bases and J gave up 4 bases; unmatched junction bases: 11. Here the CDR3 DNA reads TGTGCCAGCAGCCTCCCCGCGGACAGGGGGCTTTACGAGCAGTACTTC. This codes for CASSLPADRGLYEQYF.

The chain recombines TRBV11-2 with TRBJ2-7, with 9 bases aligning to TRBD1. The length of the CDR3 is 15 residues. Germline V lookup: CDR1 SGHAT, CDR2 FQNNGV. V dropped 5 bases and J dropped 2; count of bases not matched to a gene: 7. The CDR3 DNA is TGTGCCAGCAGCGCCTGGACAGGGGAAACCTACGAGCAGTACTTC. Protein: CASSAWTGETYEQYF.

This chain connects TRBV5-1 to TRBJ1-4; D is undetermined. This CDR3 spans 14 amino acids. The V gene's germline CDR1 is SGHRS and CDR2 YFSETQ. The V gene lost 2 bases and the J gene lost 3 bases, with 8 bases spanning the gap. CDR3 region: CASSFGDSNEKLFF. In nucleotides, the CDR3 is TGCGCCAGCAGCTTTGGAGATTCTAATGAAAAACTGTTTTTT. The variable domain in full, completed from reference TRBV5-1 and TRBJ1-4, reads KAGVTQTPRYLIKTRGQQVTLSCSPISGHRSVSWYQQTPGQGLQFLFEYFSETQRNKGNFPGRFSGRQFSNSRSEMNVSTLELGDSALYLCASSFGDSNEKLFFGSGTQLSVL.